A single sample is the source of the 20 T cell receptor beta chains below, sequenced in a study of Tregs in tolerant kidney transplant recipients. Generated by immunoSEQ multiplex PCR, the TCRdb table keeps only in-frame clones and is missing some. The sample holds about 240,000 clones, more than 65% seen once. Material for sequencing was CD4+ T cells from blood. These receptors all stem from a human donor in good health.

Turning to this clone: The junction departs from the called germline gene at one end, perhaps through a read error. This sequence joins TRBV19 and TRBJ1-6; D gene unclear. CDR3 size: 13 residues. Looked up from germline, CDR1 is LNHDA and CDR2 is SQIVND (reference sequence). CDR3 sequence: CASKGFNNSPFHF. CDR3 DNA: TGTGCCAGTAAGGGATTTAATAATTCACCCTTCCACTTT.

This sequence joins TRBV7-6 and TRBJ2-1; D gene unclear. V lost 2 bases and J 0 bases, leaving 8 bases between the germline ends. Germline-derived CDR1 and CDR2 are SGHVS and FNYEAQ. The CDR3 is 15 amino acids. The CDR3 sequence is CASSLNAGSYNEQFF. Here the CDR3 DNA reads TGTGCCAGCAGCTTAAACGCAGGCTCCTACAATGAGCAGTTCTTC.

The chain has TRBV6-1 and TRBJ1-3; tentatively, D is TRBD1 (5 bases). Trimming pared 6 bases from V and 1 base from J, leaving 10 bases between. The CDR3 is made up of 14 amino acids. Germline CDR1 reads MNHNS; CDR2 reads SASEGT. CDR3 bases: TGTGCCAGCAGGGAGACAGTGTCTGGAAACACCATATATTTT. Protein: CASRETVSGNTIYF.

This sequence joins TRBV11-2 and TRBJ1-4; 8 bases match TRBD1. This CDR3 is built from 16 residues. The germline CDR1 and CDR2 sequences are SGHAT and FQNNGV. The ends lost 5 bases at V and 1 base at J; junction bases unmatched: 6. The CDR3 DNA reads as TGTGCCAGCAGCCGTGGACAGGGTCTAACTAATGAAAAACTGTTTTTT. Amino acid sequence: CASSRGQGLTNEKLFF.

This chain links TRBV10-2 with TRBJ1-1; D uncertain. From germline, CDR1 is WSHSY and CDR2 SAAADI. The CDR3 totals 13 residues. The V gene lost 3 bases and the J gene lost 3 bases, with 8 bases spanning the gap. CDR3 loop: CASSDTRDTEAFF. CDR3 DNA sequence: TGCGCCAGCAGTGACACAAGGGACACTGAAGCTTTCTTT.

The CDR3 DNA is TGTGCCAGCAGCTTAGTGGGGGGAGAAGAGACCCAGTACTTC. Encoded protein: CASSLVGGEETQYF. The chain employs TRBV7-9 and TRBJ2-5; tentatively, D is TRBD2 (6 bases). In germline, CDR1 is SEHNR, CDR2 FQNEAQ (reference sequence). V gave up 1 base and J gave up 3 bases, with 9 bases separating them. This CDR3 comprises 14 residues.

The chain links TRBV7-9 to TRBJ2-3; a possible D gene is TRBD2 (6 bases). Trimming took off 5 bases at V and 8 bases at J, with 11 bases between the two ends. This CDR3 is built from 12 residues. From germline, CDR1 is SEHNR and CDR2 FQNEAQ (reference sequence). As DNA, the CDR3 is TGTGCCAGCAGCCCGACTAGTGGTACGCAGTATTTT. This encodes CASSPTSGTQYF.

The genes are TRBV2 and TRBJ1-5, with D tentatively TRBD1 (5 bases). V lost 1 base and J lost 0, with 13 bases in between. Germline CDR1 and CDR2: SNHLY and FYNNEI. This CDR3 spans 17 amino acids. The chain's CDR3 is CASSEGAGLYSNQPQHF. The CDR3, as DNA: TGTGCCAGCAGTGAAGGGGCAGGGTTGTATAGCAATCAGCCCCAGCATTTT.

The gene calls are TRBV5-4 and TRBJ2-3, with 9 bases matching TRBD2. The junction had 12 bases not matched to a gene; V was cut back by 1 base and J by 3 bases. The germline gives CDR1 SGHNT, CDR2 YYREEE (reference sequence). The length of the CDR3 is 18 residues. CDR3 amino acids: CASSLKIAGAGGTDTQYF. The CDR3 DNA sequence: TGTGCCAGCAGCTTGAAAATAGCGGGGGCTGGGGGAACAGATACGCAGTATTTT.

The V and J genes are TRBV11-3 and TRBJ2-2; 9 nucleotides agree with TRBD2. The CDR3 consists of 15 residues. Germline V gene data show CDR1 as SGHNT and CDR2 as YENEEA. The trim removed 6 bases at V and 2 bases at J, leaving 4 bases unmatched. The CDR3 nucleotides are TGTGCCAGCAGTGCGACTAGCGGTAACACCGGGGAGCTGTTTTTT. Translating gives CASSATSGNTGELFF.

This clone was detected only a few times. This chain links TRBV5-1 with TRBJ1-1, with 8 positions matching TRBD1. V lost 3 bases and J lost 4; bases outside the gene matches: 8. The germline CDR1 and CDR2 sequences are SGHRS and YFSETQ. The CDR3 contains 15 residues. CDR3 sequence reads: CASSSPRQGSTEAFF. The CDR3 DNA reads TGCGCCAGCAGCTCTCCAAGACAGGGGAGCACTGAAGCTTTCTTT.

V is TRBV5-1 and J is TRBJ2-3, with 8 bases fitting TRBD2. The CDR3 has 16 residues. Germline lookup yields CDR1 SGHRS and CDR2 YFSETQ. With 0 bases clipped from V and 5 bases from J, the junction kept 8 bases outside the gene matches. CDR3 in DNA: TGCGCCAGCAGCTTGGGGGGACTAGGATATCGAGATACGCAGTATTTT. This codes for CASSLGGLGYRDTQYF.

V gene TRBV5-4 combines with J gene TRBJ2-2, with 12 bases aligning to TRBD2. Germline V lookup: CDR1 SGHNT, CDR2 YYREEE (reference sequence). This CDR3 has 16 amino acids. The J segment lost 7 bases and the V segment lost 4 bases, leaving 8 bases of the junction unmatched. CDR3 nucleotides: TGTGCCAGCAGCGAAAGGACTAGCGGGAATGGCGGGGAGCTGTTTTTT. Translation gives CASSERTSGNGGELFF.

The gene calls are TRBV18 and TRBJ2-7; 7 bases agree with TRBD1. The V gene's germline CDR1 is KGHSH and CDR2 LQKENI. V lost 6 bases and J lost 4; bases outside the gene matches: 12. The CDR3 is made up of 15 amino acids. The CDR3 here is CASSPPGRGRYEQYF. In DNA form, the CDR3 reads TGTGCCAGCTCCCCTCCGGGAAGGGGGCGTTACGAGCAGTACTTC. The full variable domain, with the rest looked up from reference TRBV18 and TRBJ2-7, is NAGVMQNPRHLVRRRGQEARLRCSPMKGHSHVYWYRQLPEEGLKFMVYLQKENIIDESGMPKERFSAEFPKEGPSILRIQQVVRGDSAAYFCASSPPGRGRYEQYFGPGTRLTVT.

This sequence joins TRBV4-2 and TRBJ2-1; TRBD2 matches 15 bases. CDR1 LGHNA and CDR2 YNFKEQ come from the germline V gene. This CDR3 contains 17 residues. After removal of 4 bases from V and 6 bases from J, the junction contained 7 bases not matched to a gene. CDR3 sequence reads: CASSRSMGLAGGNEQFF. The CDR3 nucleotides read TGTGCCAGCAGCCGCTCCATGGGACTAGCGGGAGGCAATGAGCAGTTCTTC.

This chain uses TRBV11-2 with TRBJ2-1; perhaps TRBD2 as D (6 bases). V dropped 5 bases and J dropped 7 bases, with 9 bases sitting between them. Germline V gene lookup returns CDR1 SGHAT and CDR2 FQNNGV. The CDR3 consists of 12 residues. The CDR3 nucleotides read TGTGCCAGCAGCGCCGGACTAAATGAGCAGTTCTTC. Translating gives CASSAGLNEQFF.

The chain combines TRBV10-3 with TRBJ2-7, with D unresolved. The CDR3 runs 15 residues. Germline V gene data show CDR1 as ENHRY and CDR2 as SYGVKD. The V end was cut by 3 bases, the J end by 5 bases, with 17 bases between. DNA of the CDR3: TGTGCCATCAGTGAAGGATTGGGAAGTTTCCACGAGCAGTACTTC. This translates into CAISEGLGSFHEQYF.

The V call is TRBV10-3, the J call TRBJ2-7, with unresolved D. Per the germline V gene, CDR1 is ENHRY and CDR2 is SYGVKD. The V and J ends lost 4 bases and 7 bases respectively, with 14 bases between them. This CDR3 is 13 amino acids long. CDR3 loop: CAISVILHVEQYF. The CDR3 bases are TGTGCCATCAGTGTCATCCTGCATGTGGAGCAGTACTTC.

The chain carries TRBV29-1 and TRBJ2-1; 9 bases line up with TRBD2. The junction had 3 bases not matched to a gene; V was cut back by 1 base and J by 2 bases. CDR3 length: 15 amino acids. Germline V gives CDR1 SQVTM, CDR2 ANQGSEA. The CDR3 is CSVEGPSGAYNEQFF. The CDR3 DNA reads as TGCAGCGTTGAAGGCCCTAGCGGGGCCTACAATGAGCAGTTCTTC.

In its sample, this clone was seen once. J is TRBJ2-7 and V is TRBV19; 9 bases align to TRBD1. The germline V gene has CDR1 LNHDA and CDR2 SQIVND (reference sequence). The ends lost 3 bases at V and 3 bases at J; junction bases unmatched: 6. This CDR3 region has 15 residues. CDR3 sequence: CASSMGGQGLYEQYF. The CDR3 DNA sequence: TGTGCCAGTAGTATGGGGGGACAGGGACTCTACGAGCAGTACTTC.